This entry lists 12 T cell receptor beta chains sequenced from one sample in a study of blood T cell repertoires in COVID-19. Libraries were prepared by immunoSEQ multiplex PCR; TCRdb keeps only in-frame clonotypes and omits some of them. In the table there are about 210,000 clones, about 81% of which are singletons. Sequenced input: PBMCs or T cells enriched from blood (not recorded which). These receptors originate from a man aged 40-50 years who had recovered from COVID-19.

This clone was found once. This CDR3 reads CASSPPGSNTGELFF. CDR3 coding DNA: TGTGCCAGCAGCCCGCCAGGGTCGAACACCGGGGAGCTGTTTTTT. V usage is TRBV7-3 and J usage is TRBJ2-2; D is possibly TRBD1 (5 bases). Germline V gene lookup returns CDR1 SGHTA and CDR2 FQGTGA. V was trimmed by 5 bases and J by 0 bases, leaving 10 bases between them. The CDR3 loop spans 15 amino acids.

The chain joins TRBV9 to TRBJ2-3, with 8 nucleotides matching TRBD2. CDR3 length: 16 amino acids. After removal of 2 bases from V and 0 bases from J, the junction contained 5 bases not matched to a gene. The germline V gene encodes CDR1 SGDLS and CDR2 YYNGEE. The CDR3 bases are TGTGCCAGCAGCGTGATTAGCGGGGCGAGCACAGATACGCAGTATTTT. This encodes CASSVISGASTDTQYF.

V usage is TRBV4-2 and J usage is TRBJ1-1; TRBD1 matches at 10 bases. The CDR3 has 17 amino acids. V shed 2 bases, J shed 8 bases, and the junction held 14 bases outside the gene matches. Germline values: CDR1 LGHNA, CDR2 YNFKEQ. The CDR3 sequence: CASSQPFSGTGASEAFF. The CDR3 coding sequence is TGTGCCAGCAGCCAACCTTTTTCCGGGACAGGGGCATCAGAAGCTTTCTTT.

The count of this clone is one. The chain has TRBV4-2 and TRBJ2-7; 9 bases are a match to TRBD1. The V segment lost 4 bases and the J segment 6 bases; nucleotides outside the gene matches: 7. Germline loops: CDR1 LGHNA, CDR2 YNFKEQ. This CDR3 has 14 residues. The CDR3 DNA sequence: TGTGCCAGCAGCCCAGAGGGACAGGGAAGCGAGCAGTACTTC. Its translation: CASSPEGQGSEQYF.

The rearrangement links TRBV6-6 to TRBJ2-1, with TRBD1 identical over 8 bases. The germline V gene encodes CDR1 MNHNY and CDR2 SVGAGI (reference sequence). After removal of 7 bases from V and 8 bases from J, the junction contained 7 bases not matched to a gene. The CDR3 is made up of 13 amino acids. The CDR3 DNA follows: TGTGCCAGCATGCCAGGGGGCTTCTATGAGCAGTTCTTC. Residues: CASMPGGFYEQFF.

The rearrangement uses TRBV18 and TRBJ2-7; TRBD1 might be the D (7 bases). The CDR3 loop spans 15 amino acids. CDR1 is KGHSH and CDR2 is LQKENI in the germline V gene. Between the trimmed V and J ends, which lost 4 bases and 2 bases, there was a span of 15 bases. Written as DNA, the CDR3 is TGTGCCAGCTCACGGGGCGGAGGGGGCACCTACGAGCAGTACTTC. Translation: CASSRGGGGTYEQYF.

The rearrangement uses TRBV7-8 and TRBJ2-7, with 13 bases matching TRBD2. This CDR3 region has 19 residues. The V and J ends lost 1 base and 4 bases, in that order; junction bases with no gene match: 13. Per the germline V gene, CDR1 is SGHVS and CDR2 is FQNEAQ. CDR3 in DNA: TGTGCCAGCAGCTTAGTCCGGACAGGGGCGACTAGCGGGAGGTACGAGCAGTACTTC. Translation gives CASSLVRTGATSGRYEQYF.

This clone was seen a handful of times. The V gene is TRBV7-9, the J gene TRBJ1-2; 9 bases line up with TRBD1. CDR1 is SEHNR, CDR2 FQNEAQ, per germline (reference sequence). The CDR3 runs to 14 residues. V lost 3 bases, J lost 6 bases, and 5 bases stayed unmatched. The CDR3, as DNA: TGTGCCAGCAGCTTTTTTACAGGGGGCGATGGCTACACCTTC. The encoded protein is CASSFFTGGDGYTF.

The chain links TRBV2 to TRBJ1-5; TRBD1 aligns across 9 bases. The CDR3 covers 13 residues. The germline V gene has CDR1 SNHLY and CDR2 FYNNEI. V was clipped by 6 bases and J by 11 bases; unmatched bases: 8. CDR3 amino acids: CASSGRGQGAQHF. As DNA, the CDR3 is TGTGCCAGCAGCGGCCGGGGACAGGGAGCCCAGCATTTT.

The chain links TRBV9 to TRBJ2-5, with D maybe TRBD2 (6 bases). This CDR3 is 15 amino acids long. Germline CDR1 is SGDLS and CDR2 is YYNGEE. The V gene lost 7 bases and the J gene lost 2 bases, with 18 bases spanning the gap. In DNA, the CDR3 is TGTGCCAGCTCAAAGACCGGGACTTCACAAGAGACCCAGTACTTC. This translates into CASSKTGTSQETQYF.

The rearrangement uses TRBV7-6 and TRBJ1-1; D is perhaps TRBD1 (6 bases). The CDR3 loop spans 14 amino acids. CDR1 and CDR2 from the germline V gene are SGHVS and FNYEAQ. The V end was cut by 4 bases, the J end by 1 base, with 10 bases between. The CDR3, as DNA: TGTGCCAGCAGCTCAGAGACAGGGAACACTGAAGCTTTCTTT. Its translation: CASSSETGNTEAFF.

A note on this clone: A much larger clone differs by one base, so this may be a read error. CDR3 DNA sequence: TGTGCCAGCAGTTCCGGGACAGCGAACACCGGGGAGCTGTTTTTT. It translates to CASSSGTANTGELFF. This chain uses TRBV6-5 with TRBJ2-2; 7 bases are a match to TRBD1. From germline, CDR1 is MNHEY and CDR2 SVGAGI. V was pared by 4 bases and J by 0 bases, with 2 bases of the junction left unmatched. CDR3 size: 15 residues.